This T cell receptor (beta chain) was documented in a study of CD8 T cells in Susac syndrome. Study summary: Susac syndrome patients were untreated, on corticosteroids with some adding intravenous immunoglobulin, or on intravenous immunoglobulin only. Study-level findings and limits: As the study acknowledged, the number of individuals in its TCR sequencing and HLA analysis was relatively small.

TEMRA cells were FACS-enriched, unlike CD8+ and CD4+ T cells, which were negatively isolated. Reverse transcription of roughly 0.5 to 1 ug RNA used random hexamers. Amplification of TCR beta CDR3 across 54 Vbeta and 13 Jbeta was performed with immunoSEQ multiplex PCR. TCRdb re-derived calls from the immunoSEQ multiplex PCR reads in MiXCR, one entry per CDR3 protein. This repertoire shows around 200,000 distinct CDR3 sequences, roughly 94% found once; its top ten account for 0.15% to 0.2%. Comments on this clonotype: Antigen unknown.

CDR3 length equals 16 residues. The junction had 10 bases not matched to a gene; V was cut back by 3 bases and J by 7 bases. Germline-derived CDR1 and CDR2 are SGDLS and YYNGEE. Material for sequencing was CD8+ T cells from PBMCs. This clonotype originated in a human donor with Susac syndrome. The V and J genes are TRBV9 and TRBJ2-2, with 9 bases identical to TRBD2. This CDR3 reads CASSAVSGGSGGELFF. Here the CDR3 DNA reads TGTGCCAGCAGCGCGGTTAGCGGGGGAAGTGGCGGGGAGCTGTTTTTT. Full variable domain (remainder filled in from reference TRBV9 and TRBJ2-2): DSGVTQTPKHLITATGQRVTLRCSPRSGDLSVYWYQQSLDQGLQFLIQYYNGEERAKGNILERFSAQQFPDLHSELNLSSLELGDSALYFCASSAVSGGSGGELFFGEGSRLTVL.